This T cell receptor (beta chain) was retrieved from a study of blood T cell repertoires in COVID-19. Sequencing used immunoSEQ multiplex PCR; TCRdb keeps in-frame clones, though not all of them. The sample has some 160,000 clones, 85% to 90% seen once. Sequenced sample: PBMCs or T cells enriched from blood (not recorded which). This sequence was found in a woman aged 50 to 65 who had recovered from COVID-19.

The DNA for the CDR3 is TGTGCCAGCAGTGCGGGACAGGGAGTGGAGACCTATAATTCACCCCTCCACTTT. This gives the protein CASSAGQGVETYNSPLHF. This chain links TRBV6-1 with TRBJ1-6; 9 nucleotides align to TRBD1. Germline V gives CDR1 MNHNS, CDR2 SASEGT. V was pared by 4 bases and J by 2 bases, with 9 bases of the junction left unmatched. The CDR3 runs to 18 residues.